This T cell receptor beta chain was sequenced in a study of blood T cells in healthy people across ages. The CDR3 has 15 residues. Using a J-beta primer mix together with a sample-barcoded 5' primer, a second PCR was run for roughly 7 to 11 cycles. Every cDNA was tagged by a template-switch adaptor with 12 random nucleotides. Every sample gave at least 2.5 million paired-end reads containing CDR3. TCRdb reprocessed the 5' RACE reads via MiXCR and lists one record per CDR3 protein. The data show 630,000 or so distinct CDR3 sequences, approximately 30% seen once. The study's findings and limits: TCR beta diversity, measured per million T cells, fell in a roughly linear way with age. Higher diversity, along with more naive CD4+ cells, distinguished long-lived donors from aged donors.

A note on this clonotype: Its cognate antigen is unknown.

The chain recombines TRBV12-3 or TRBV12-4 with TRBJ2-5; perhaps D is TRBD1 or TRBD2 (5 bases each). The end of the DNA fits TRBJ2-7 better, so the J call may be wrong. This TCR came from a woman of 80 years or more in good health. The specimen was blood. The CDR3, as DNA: TGTGCCAGCTCGACTGGGACGGTCCAAGTTAGCGAGCAGTACTTC. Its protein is CASSTGTVQVSEQYF.